The clone carrying this T cell receptor beta chain appeared a single time. Its antigen is not known. This record belongs to a study of blood T cells in healthy people across ages. Study results and limitations: The fall in TCR beta diversity per million T cells was roughly linear with age. Long-lived donors carried more naive CD4+ cells and greater diversity than aged donors.

J was trimmed by 1 base and V by 4 bases; bases with no gene match: 4. CDR1 and CDR2 from the germline V gene are DFQATT and SNEGSKA (reference sequence). The CDR3 consists of 14 residues. Together with a sample-barcoded 5' primer, a J-beta primer mix was included in a second PCR lasting about 6 to 11 cycles. TCRdb redid the calling of the 5' RACE reads with MiXCR, one entry per CDR3 protein. The data contain under 2 million distinct CDR3 sequences, 30% to 35% of them seen just once; the ten biggest clones take up roughly 10%. Total RNA, at least 6 micrograms per sample, came from PBMCs. Sequencing used blood. The source is a woman in her twenties or thirties in good health. The chain uses TRBV20-1 and TRBJ2-7; 10 bases match TRBD2. The DNA for the CDR3 is TGCAGTGCTACTAGCGGGAGCCTTTCCTACGAGCAGTACTTC. Encoded protein: CSATSGSLSYEQYF.